This T cell receptor beta chain was recovered during a study of sequential checkpoint blockade in melanoma. The overall study: Randomization was 1:1 between first-line nivolumab→ipilimumab and ipilimumab→nivolumab. Both treatment sequences were followed by maintenance nivolumab.

The treatment is: randomized to nivolumab then ipilimumab (arm A) or the reverse (arm B). Sorted cells were live CD3+CD8+, lacking CD19 and CD56, from PBMCs. Repertoires were generated with immunoSEQ multiplex PCR, while TCRdb's copy carries only in-frame clones and drops some. Of around 11,000 clones in the sample, approximately 80% were seen once. The germline V gene encodes CDR1 PRHDT and CDR2 FYEKMQ (reference sequence). The J segment lost 0 bases and the V segment lost 5 bases, leaving 9 bases of the junction unmatched. The length of the CDR3 is 18 residues. This sequence originates from a human donor with melanoma. The input for sequencing was CD8+ T cells sorted from blood (inferred from file names), taken from a patient given nivolumab and ipilimumab in sequence. The chain couples TRBV13 to TRBJ1-4, with 10 bases aligning to TRBD1. The CDR3 loop reads CASSARGQGGATNEKLFF. DNA for the CDR3: TGTGCCAGCAGCGCTAGAGGACAGGGGGGTGCAACTAATGAAAAACTGTTTTTT.